This TCR beta chain was sequenced during a study of blood T cell repertoires in COVID-19. About the study: The origin of the acute and convalescent COVID-19 samples was the United States, Italy and Spain. Nucleic acid was either cDNA or gDNA, and it came from T cells, B-cell-depleted T cells, or PBMCs.

Source study methods: For nucleated cells, counts were estimated from reference gene primer amplification. Data came from immunoSEQ multiplex PCR; TCRdb stores just in-frame clones and leaves some out. The V and J calls and clone size were taken over from that table, and D and trimming were inferred from the DNA. Of under 250,000 clones listed, roughly nine tenths are singletons. V dropped 4 bases and J dropped 8 bases, with 20 bases sitting between them. The germline V gene has CDR1 MNHEY and CDR2 SVGEGT. The CDR3 is 16 residues long. The chain has TRBV6-2 or TRBV6-3 and TRBJ1-4, with unresolved D. The sample was peripheral blood. The sequence derives from a man in his fifties or sixties with acute or convalescent COVID-19. The CDR3 DNA sequence: TGTGCCAGCAGTTCCAGACTCGTTCTGAGTTCCGAAAAACTGTTTTTT. Translation: CASSSRLVLSSEKLFF.